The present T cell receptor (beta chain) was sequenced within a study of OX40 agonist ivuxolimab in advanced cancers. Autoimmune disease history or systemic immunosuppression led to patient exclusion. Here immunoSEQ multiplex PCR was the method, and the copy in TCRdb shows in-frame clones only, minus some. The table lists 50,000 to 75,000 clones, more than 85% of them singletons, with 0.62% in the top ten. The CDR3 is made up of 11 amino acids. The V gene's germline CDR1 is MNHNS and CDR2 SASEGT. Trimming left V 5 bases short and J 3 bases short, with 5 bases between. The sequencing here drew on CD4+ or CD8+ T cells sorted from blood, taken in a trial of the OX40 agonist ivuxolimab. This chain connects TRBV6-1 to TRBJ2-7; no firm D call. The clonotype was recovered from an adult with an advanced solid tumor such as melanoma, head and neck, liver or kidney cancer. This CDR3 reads CASSPLYEQYF. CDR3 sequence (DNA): TGTGCCAGCAGTCCTCTCTACGAGCAGTACTTC.